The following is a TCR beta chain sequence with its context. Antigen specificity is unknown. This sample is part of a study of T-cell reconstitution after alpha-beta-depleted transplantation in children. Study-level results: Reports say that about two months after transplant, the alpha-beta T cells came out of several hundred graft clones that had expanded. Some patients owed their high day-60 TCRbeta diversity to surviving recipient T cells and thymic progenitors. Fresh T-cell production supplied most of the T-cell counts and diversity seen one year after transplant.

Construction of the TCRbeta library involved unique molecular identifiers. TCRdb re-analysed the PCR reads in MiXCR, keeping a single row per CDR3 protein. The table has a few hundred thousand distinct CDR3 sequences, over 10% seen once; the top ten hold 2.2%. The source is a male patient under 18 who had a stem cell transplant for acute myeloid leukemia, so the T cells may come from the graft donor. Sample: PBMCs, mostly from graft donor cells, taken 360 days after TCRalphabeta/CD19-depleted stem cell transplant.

The chain's CDR3 is CSVDKAGTGYEQYF. As DNA, the CDR3 is TGCAGCGTTGACAAGGCGGGTACGGGCTACGAGCAGTACTTC. This rearrangement joins TRBV29-1 to TRBJ2-7, with D tentatively TRBD2 (5 bases). The V and J ends lost 3 bases and 3 bases respectively, with 15 bases between them. In germline, CDR1 is SQVTM, CDR2 ANQGSEA. This CDR3 has 14 amino acids.